The clone carrying this TCR beta chain was seen just once. This sample was included in a study of control samples from healthy donors and cancer patients. The CDR3 sequence is 14 residues long. Germline CDR1 is LNHDA and CDR2 is SQIVND (reference sequence). Trimming pared 6 bases from V and 1 base from J, leaving 10 bases between. Generated by immunoSEQ multiplex PCR, the TCRdb table keeps only in-frame clones and is missing some. The sample yields about 130,000 clones, about 93% seen once. What was sequenced was PBMCs. The genes are TRBV19 and TRBJ2-1, with D possibly TRBD1 on 6 matching bases. This clonotype originated in a man in his fifties or sixties with head and neck cancer. In DNA, the CDR3 is TGTGCCAGTAGCAAGGGGGTTTCCTACAATGAGCAGTTCTTC. Amino acids: CASSKGVSYNEQFF.